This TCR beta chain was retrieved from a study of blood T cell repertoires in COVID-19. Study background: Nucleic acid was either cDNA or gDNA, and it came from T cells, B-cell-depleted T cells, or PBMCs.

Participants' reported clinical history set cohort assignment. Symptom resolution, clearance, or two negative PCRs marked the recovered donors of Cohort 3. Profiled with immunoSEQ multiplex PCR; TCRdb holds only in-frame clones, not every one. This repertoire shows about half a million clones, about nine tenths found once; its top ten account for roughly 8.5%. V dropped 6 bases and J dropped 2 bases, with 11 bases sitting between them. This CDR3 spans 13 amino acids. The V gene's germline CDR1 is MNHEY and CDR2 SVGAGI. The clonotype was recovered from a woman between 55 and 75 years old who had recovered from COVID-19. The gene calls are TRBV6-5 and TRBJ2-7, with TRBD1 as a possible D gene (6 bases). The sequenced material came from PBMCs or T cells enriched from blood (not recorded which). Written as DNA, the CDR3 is TGTGCCAGCAGATACCGGGACACCTACGAGCAGTACTTC. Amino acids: CASRYRDTYEQYF.